This T cell receptor beta chain is from a study of identical twins. This clonotype has a count of ten or more. Its antigen remains unknown. V was pared by 2 bases and J by 7 bases, with 10 bases of the junction left unmatched. The CDR3 is 15 amino acids. Addition of a universal primer site occurred through template switching, and cDNA carried unique molecular identifiers. TCRdb used MiXCR to reprocess the 5' RACE reads, holding one entry per CDR3 protein. The sample lists some 300,000 distinct CDR3 sequences, 9% to 15% occurring once. General study findings and limits: Monozygotic twin pairs showed more out-of-frame TCR alpha sharing than models estimated.

The data also belong to a second study, concerning yellow fever vaccine responses in identical twins. That study reports: Reported findings indicate that twins' vaccine T cell responses seemed partially convergent, partially personalized.

This TCR was sampled from a woman aged 18-30 years in good health. This chain links TRBV12-3 or TRBV12-4 with TRBJ2-7; TRBD2 agrees at 8 bases. The sequencing sample was made of CD8+ T cells sorted from blood. The CDR3 spells CASSLNVAGPLEQYF. The CDR3 DNA reads as TGTGCCAGCAGTTTAAACGTAGCGGGACCCCTGGAGCAGTACTTC.